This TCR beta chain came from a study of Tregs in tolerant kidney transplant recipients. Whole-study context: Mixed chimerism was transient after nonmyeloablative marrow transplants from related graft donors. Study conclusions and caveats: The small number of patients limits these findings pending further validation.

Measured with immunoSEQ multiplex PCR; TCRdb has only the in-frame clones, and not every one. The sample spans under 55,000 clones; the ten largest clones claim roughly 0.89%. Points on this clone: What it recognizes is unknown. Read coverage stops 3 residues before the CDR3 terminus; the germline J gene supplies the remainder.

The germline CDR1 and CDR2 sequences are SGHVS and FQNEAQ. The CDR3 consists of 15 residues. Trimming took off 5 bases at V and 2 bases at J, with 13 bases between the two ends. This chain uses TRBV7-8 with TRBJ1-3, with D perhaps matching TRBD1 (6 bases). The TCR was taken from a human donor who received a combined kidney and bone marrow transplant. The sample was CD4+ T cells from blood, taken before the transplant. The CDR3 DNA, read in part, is TGTGCCAGCAGCCCTCGGACAGCTCCTGGAAACACC. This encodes CASSPRTAPGNT. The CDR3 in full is CASSPRTAPGNTIYF.